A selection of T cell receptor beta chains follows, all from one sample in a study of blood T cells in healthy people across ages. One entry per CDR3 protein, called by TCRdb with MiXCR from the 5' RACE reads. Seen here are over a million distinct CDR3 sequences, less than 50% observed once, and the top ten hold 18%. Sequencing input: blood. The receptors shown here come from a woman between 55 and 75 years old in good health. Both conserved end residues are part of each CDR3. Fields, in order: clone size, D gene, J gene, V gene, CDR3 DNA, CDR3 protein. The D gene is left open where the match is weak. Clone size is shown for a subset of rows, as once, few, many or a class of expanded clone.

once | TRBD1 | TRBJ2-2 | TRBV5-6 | TGTGCCAGCAGCTTTCTGGACAGGGGCATCACCGGGGAGCTGTTTTTT | CASSFLDRGITGELFF
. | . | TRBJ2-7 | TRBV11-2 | TGTGCCAGCCAACGGCTTAGCTCCTACGAGCAGTACTTC | CASQRLSSYEQYF
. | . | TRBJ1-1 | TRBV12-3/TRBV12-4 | TGTGCCAGCAGTGTGGGCCCTGACACTGAAGCTTTCTTT | CASSVGPDTEAFF
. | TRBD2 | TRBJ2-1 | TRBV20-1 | TGCAGTGCTATACCCTTGACCGGGACTAGCGGGACTTACAATGAGCAGTTCTTC | CSAIPLTGTSGTYNEQFF
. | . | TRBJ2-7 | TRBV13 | TGTGCCAGCAGCCAGGGAAGCTACAATGAGCAGTACTTC | CASSQGSYNEQYF
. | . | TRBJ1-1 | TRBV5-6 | TGTGCCAGCAGCTCCGGGACTACGGCTTTCTTT | CASSSGTTAFF
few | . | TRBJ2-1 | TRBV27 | TGTGCCAGCACCCCAGGGAGCCCCTACAATGAGCAGTTCTTC | CASTPGSPYNEQFF
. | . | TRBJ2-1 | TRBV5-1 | TGCGCCAGCAGCTTGGTGGCGGTGAGCTCCTACAATGAGCAGTTCTTC | CASSLVAVSSYNEQFF
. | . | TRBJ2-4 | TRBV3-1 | TGTGCCAGCAGCCAAGCAGCCGGAAGGTACATTCAGTACTTC | CASSQAAGRYIQYF
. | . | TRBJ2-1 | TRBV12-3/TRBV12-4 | TGTGCCAGCGGGCCCGCTTTAGCGGAGACTGCTTGGTTCTTC | CASGPALAETAWFF
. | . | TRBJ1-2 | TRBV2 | TGTGCCAGCAGTTCCGACACCAGCTATGGCTACACCTTC | CASSSDTSYGYTF
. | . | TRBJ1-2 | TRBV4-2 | TGTGCCAGCAGCCCTGGGACAACGGGCGGGGATGGCTACACCTTC | CASSPGTTGGDGYTF
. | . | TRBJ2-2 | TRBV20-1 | TGCAGTGCTAGGGAGTCCGGGGAGCTGTTTTTT | CSARESGELFF
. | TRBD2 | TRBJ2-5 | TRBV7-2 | TGTGCCAGCAGCCCGACTAGCACAGAGACCCAGTACTTC | CASSPTSTETQYF
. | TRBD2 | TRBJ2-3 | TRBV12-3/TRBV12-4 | TGTGCCAGCAGTTTAAAAGGGGCGGGAGCAGATACGCAGTATTTT | CASSLKGAGADTQYF
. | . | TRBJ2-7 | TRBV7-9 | TGTGCCAGCAGCGTATGGACGGGGCAGACTGGCGAGCAGTACTTC | CASSVWTGQTGEQYF
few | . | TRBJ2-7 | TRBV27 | TGTGCCAGCAGTGACAGGACTAAACCGATGCGCGAGCAGTACTTC | CASSDRTKPMREQYF
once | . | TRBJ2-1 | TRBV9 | TGTGCCAGCGCCCAGGCGGGATGGAATGAGCAGTTCTTC | CASAQAGWNEQFF
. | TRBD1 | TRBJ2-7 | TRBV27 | TGTGCCAGCAGGGGTCCGGGACAGGGGGATAACGAGCAGTACTTC | CASRGPGQGDNEQYF
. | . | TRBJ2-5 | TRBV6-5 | TGTGCCAGCAGTTACCAACCCCGGGTGGCTAGCCTGGAAGAGACCCAGTACTTC | CASSYQPRVASLEETQYF
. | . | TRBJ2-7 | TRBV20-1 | TGCAGTGCTAGAGATGGGGCAGCCCACGAGCAGTACTTC | CSARDGAAHEQYF
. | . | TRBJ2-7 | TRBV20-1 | TGCAGTGAACTCTCCTCCCTACACGAGCAGTACTTC | CSELSSLHEQYF
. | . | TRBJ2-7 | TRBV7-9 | TGTGCCAGCAGCCAAGATACCAGCGGCTACGAGCAGTACTTC | CASSQDTSGYEQYF
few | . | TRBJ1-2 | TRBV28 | TGTGCCAGCAGTCCGCCGGGACGGATTAACTATGGCTACACCTTC | CASSPPGRINYGYTF
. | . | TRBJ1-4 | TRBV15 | TGTGCCACCAGCAGGGTCCGGCAAGTCATTGAAAAACTGTTTTTT | CATSRVRQVIEKLFF
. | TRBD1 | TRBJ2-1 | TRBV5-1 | TGCGCCAGCAGCTTGAGGAACAGGGGGGATAGTGAGCAGTTCTTC | CASSLRNRGDSEQFF
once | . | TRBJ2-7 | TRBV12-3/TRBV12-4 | TGTGCCAGCAGTTTAGGGACAGTGGTCGAGCAGTACTTC | CASSLGTVVEQYF
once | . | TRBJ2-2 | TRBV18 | TGTGCCAGCTCACCACCACGCTATGCTGCGGAGCTGTTTTTT | CASSPPRYAAELFF
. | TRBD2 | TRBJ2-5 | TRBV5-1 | TGCGCCAGCAGCTTGGTCCGGAGCGGGGGATCCTACGGGCAGTACTTC | CASSLVRSGGSYGQYF
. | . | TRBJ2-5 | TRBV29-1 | TGCAGCGTTACTGTCGTGGAACAAGAGACCCAGTACTTC | CSVTVVEQETQYF
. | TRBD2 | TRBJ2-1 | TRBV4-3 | TGCGCCAGCAGCCAAGGTGGGGAGGGATACAATGAGCAGTTCTTC | CASSQGGEGYNEQFF
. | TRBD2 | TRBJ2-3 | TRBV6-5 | TGTGCCAGCAGTTTAGCGGGGGTTGATAATACGCAGTATTTT | CASSLAGVDNTQYF
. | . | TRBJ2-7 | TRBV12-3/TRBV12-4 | TGTGCCAGCAGTTGGGACTCCTCCTACAATGAGCAGTACTTC | CASSWDSSYNEQYF
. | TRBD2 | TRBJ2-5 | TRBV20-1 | TGCAGTGCCTTGAGACTAGCGGGAGGCTCAGGAGAGACCCAGTACTTC | CSALRLAGGSGETQYF
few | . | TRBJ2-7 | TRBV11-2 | TGTGCCAGCAGCTCCGGACCAGTGGACGAGCAGTACTTC | CASSSGPVDEQYF
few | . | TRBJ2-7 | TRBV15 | TGTGCCACCAGCAGAGATTTGGACACATACTACGAGCAGTACTTC | CATSRDLDTYYEQYF
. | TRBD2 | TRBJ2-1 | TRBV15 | TGTGCCACCAGCGGTTCAGGGCTGGCGGGAGGTAATGAGCAGTTCTTC | CATSGSGLAGGNEQFF
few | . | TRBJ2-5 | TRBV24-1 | TGTGCCACCAGTGATCAAGGGACACTTGAGACCCAGTACTTC | CATSDQGTLETQYF
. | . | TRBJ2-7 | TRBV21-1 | TGTGCCAGCACCATAGGGTCTGGGGCCGTACCATCCTACGAGCAGTACTTC | CASTIGSGAVPSYEQYF
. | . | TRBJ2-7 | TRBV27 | TGTGCCAGCAGCCGCCGGGTGCTGACCTACGAGCAGTACTTC | CASSRRVLTYEQYF
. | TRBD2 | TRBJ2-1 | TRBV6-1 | TGTGCCAGTAGAACTAGCGGGAGGGTAAACAATGAGCAGTTCTTC | CASRTSGRVNNEQFF
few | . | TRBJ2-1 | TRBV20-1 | TGCAGCCCAGCGGGGACACTCCTATGCAATGAGCAGTTCTTC | CSPAGTLLCNEQFF
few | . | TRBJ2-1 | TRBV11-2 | TGTGCCAGCAGCTTAGAGGCGCGACCCCACAATGAGCAGTTCTTC | CASSLEARPHNEQFF
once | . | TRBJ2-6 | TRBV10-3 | TGTGCCATCAGTTACACCGGGACTTACTCTGGGGCCAACGTCCTGACTTTC | CAISYTGTYSGANVLTF
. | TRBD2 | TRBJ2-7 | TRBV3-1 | TGTGCCAGCAGCCCCCGGACTAGCGGGTTCTCCTACGAGCAGTACTTC | CASSPRTSGFSYEQYF
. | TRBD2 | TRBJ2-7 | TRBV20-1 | TGCAGTGCAGCCGGGACTGGCGGGAGGGCCGACGAGCAGTACTTC | CSAAGTGGRADEQYF
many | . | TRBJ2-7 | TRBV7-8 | TGTGCCAGCAGCTTGTCCGGGACGGAAACCTACGAGCAGTACTTC | CASSLSGTETYEQYF
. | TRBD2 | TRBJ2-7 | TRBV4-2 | TGTGCCAGCGGGGCGGGAGTGCGTGGCGAGCAGTACTTC | CASGAGVRGEQYF
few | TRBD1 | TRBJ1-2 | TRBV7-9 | TGTGCCAGCAGCGCGGGACAGATCTATGGCTACACCTTC | CASSAGQIYGYTF
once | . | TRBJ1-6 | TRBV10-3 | TGTGCCATCAGGAGGGGAGTGAATTCACCCCTCCACTTT | CAIRRGVNSPLHF
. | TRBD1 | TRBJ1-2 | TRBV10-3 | TGTGCCATCAGTTCCGGGACAGGACGGTATGGCTACACCTTC | CAISSGTGRYGYTF
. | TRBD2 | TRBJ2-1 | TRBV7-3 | TGTGCCAGCAGCCAAACTAGCGGCAATGAGCAGTTCTTC | CASSQTSGNEQFF
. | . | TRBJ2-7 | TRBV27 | TGTGCCAGCAGTTCTTCCTGGGGTGACGAGCAGTACTTC | CASSSSWGDEQYF
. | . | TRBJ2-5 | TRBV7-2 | TGTGCCAGCAGCTTGGACAGCGGCACGAGGGAGACCCAGTACTTC | CASSLDSGTRETQYF
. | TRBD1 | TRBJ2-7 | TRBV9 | TGTGCCAGCAGCGCCAGGGACAGGCCCTACGAGCAGTACTTC | CASSARDRPYEQYF
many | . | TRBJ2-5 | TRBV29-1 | TGCAGCGCCGCCGGAGAGACCCAGTACTTC | CSAAGETQYF
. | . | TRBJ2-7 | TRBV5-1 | TGCGCCAGCAGTCGACGGGCCTACGAGCAGTACTTC | CASSRRAYEQYF
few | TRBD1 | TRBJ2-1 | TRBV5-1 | TGCGCTACGGGACAGCATGTGGGTGAGCAGTTCTTC | CATGQHVGEQFF
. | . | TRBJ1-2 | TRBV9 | TGTGCCAGCAGCGTAGAAGCAGGGCCCTATGGCTACACCTTC | CASSVEAGPYGYTF